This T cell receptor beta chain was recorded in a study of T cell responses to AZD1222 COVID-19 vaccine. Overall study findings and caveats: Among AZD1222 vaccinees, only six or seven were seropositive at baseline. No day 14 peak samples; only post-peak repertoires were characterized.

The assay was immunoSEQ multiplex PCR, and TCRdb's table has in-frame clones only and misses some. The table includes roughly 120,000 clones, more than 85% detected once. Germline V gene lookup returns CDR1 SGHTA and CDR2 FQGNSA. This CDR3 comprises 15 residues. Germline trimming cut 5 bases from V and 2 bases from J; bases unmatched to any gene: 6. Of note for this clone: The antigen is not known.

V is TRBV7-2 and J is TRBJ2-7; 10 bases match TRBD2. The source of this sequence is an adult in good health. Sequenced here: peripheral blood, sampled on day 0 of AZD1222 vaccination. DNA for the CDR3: TGTGCCAGCAGCCAAGCTAGCGGGAGCCCCTACGAGCAGTACTTC. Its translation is CASSQASGSPYEQYF.